These T cell receptor beta chains were read from a single sample in a study of blood T cell repertoires in COVID-19. Sequencing was performed with immunoSEQ multiplex PCR; in TCRdb, only in-frame clones are kept and a portion is missing. Counted here are over 150,000 clones, approximately 84% occurring once; the ten biggest clones make up 6.9%. Material for sequencing was peripheral blood. Source of these receptors: a human donor with acute or convalescent COVID-19. The donor label of this sample is uncertain. Both conserved end residues are part of each CDR3. A D gene is named only where the DNA matches it firmly. The size of a clone is reported for some rows only, either as once, few or many, or as a class for expanded clones.

J,D,size,V,DNA,CDR3
TRBJ2-1,-,-,TRBV27,TGTGCCAGCAGTTTGACTAGGGGGCATGGGCAGTTCTTC,CASSLTRGHGQFF
TRBJ1-2,TRBD1,-,TRBV28,TGTGCCAGCAGTGAGGGGACAGGGGACGCCTATGGCTACACCTTC,CASSEGTGDAYGYTF
TRBJ1-1,-,-,TRBV7-9,TGTGCCAGCAGTCCCACCGAGAGCACTGAAGCTTTCTTT,CASSPTESTEAFF
TRBJ2-4,TRBD1,-,TRBV5-8,TGTGCCAGCAGCCTGGGACAGGGTCTCATTCAGTACTTC,CASSLGQGLIQYF
TRBJ1-6,TRBD1,-,TRBV5-1,TGCGCCAGCAGCACCGACAGGGGGGAGAATTCACCCCTCCACTTT,CASSTDRGENSPLHF
TRBJ2-7,TRBD2,-,TRBV27,TGTGCCAGCAGTTTAGGGCTAGCGGGAGAGGTCGAGCAGTACTTC,CASSLGLAGEVEQYF
TRBJ2-3,TRBD2,-,TRBV11-2,TGTGCCAGCAGCTTCTCTAGCGGGAGGACAGATACGCAGTATTTT,CASSFSSGRTDTQYF
TRBJ2-7,TRBD2,-,TRBV5-6,TGTGCCAGCAGCTGGGGACTAGCGGGGGCCTACGAGCAGTACTTC,CASSWGLAGAYEQYF
TRBJ2-7,TRBD1,-,TRBV6-5,TGTGCCAGCAGTTACTCGAACAGGGGCTACGAGCAGTACTTC,CASSYSNRGYEQYF
TRBJ1-1,TRBD1,-,TRBV27,TGTGCCAGCAGTCTTATCGGACAGGGCTTGGCCACTGAAGCTTTCTTT,CASSLIGQGLATEAFF
TRBJ2-2,TRBD1,once,TRBV4-2,TGTGCCAGCAGCCATGGGGACAGGGGAACCGGGGAGCTGTTTTTT,CASSHGDRGTGELFF
TRBJ2-7,-,-,TRBV3-1/TRBV3-2,TGTGCCAGCAGCCAGGGCGGGCTCGAGCAGTACTTC,CASSQGGLEQYF
TRBJ2-1,TRBD2,-,TRBV6-2/TRBV6-3,TGTGCCAGCAGTTCAGGTTGGCGGGAGAATGAGCAGTTCTTC,CASSSGWRENEQFF
TRBJ2-3,TRBD2,-,TRBV27,TGTGCCAGCAGTCCCAGACTAGCGGGAAGCACAGATACGCAGTATTTT,CASSPRLAGSTDTQYF
TRBJ1-1,-,-,TRBV5-6,TGTGCCAGCAGCTTGCCAGGGGTTATGAACACTGAAGCTTTCTTT,CASSLPGVMNTEAFF
TRBJ2-3,TRBD2,-,TRBV9,TGTGCCAGCAGCGTAGAGGCTAGCGGGAGAAGCACAGATACGCAGTATTTT,CASSVEASGRSTDTQYF
TRBJ2-1,TRBD2,-,TRBV19,TGTGCCAGTAGTATCTGGCCGGGAGGGAACAACAATGAGCAGTTCTTC,CASSIWPGGNNNEQFF
TRBJ1-2,-,-,TRBV10-3,TGTGCCATCAGGGAAACAGGGATGCGCTATGGCTACACCTTC,CAIRETGMRYGYTF
TRBJ2-5,-,-,TRBV12-3/TRBV12-4,TGTGCCAGCAGTTTTAGGAGTGAGACCCAGTACTTC,CASSFRSETQYF
TRBJ2-2,TRBD1,-,TRBV28,TGTGCCAGCCAAGGGACAGGGGGCTTCACCGGGGAGCTGTTTTTT,CASQGTGGFTGELFF
TRBJ2-7,-,-,TRBV4-1,TGCGCCAGCAGCCAAACACGGGTCCAGGGGAGCTCCTACGAGCAGTACTTC,CASSQTRVQGSSYEQYF
TRBJ1-5,-,-,TRBV7-9,TGTGCCAGCAGCTTATCATACACCACCGGGTTTAGCAATCAGCCCCAGCATTTT,CASSLSYTTGFSNQPQHF
TRBJ1-2,TRBD1,few,TRBV24-1,TGTGCCACCAGTCATTCCAGGGGGACCCACTATGGCTACACCTTC,CATSHSRGTHYGYTF
TRBJ1-2,-,-,TRBV2,TGTGCCAGCAGTGAAGGGGGACAAAACTATGGCTACACCTTC,CASSEGGQNYGYTF
TRBJ1-5,-,-,TRBV6-2/TRBV6-3,TGTGCCAGCAGTTACTCTGCTATTGGGGCTCAGCCCCAGCATTTT,CASSYSAIGAQPQHF
TRBJ2-3,TRBD1,-,TRBV7-3,TGTGCCAGCAGCTTGGACAGGGGCACAGATACGCAGTATTTT,CASSLDRGTDTQYF
TRBJ2-2,TRBD1,-,TRBV19,TGTGCCAGTAGACCCACCCGACAGGGGGTGGACGGGGAGCTGTTTTTT,CASRPTRQGVDGELFF
TRBJ1-2,-,-,TRBV7-9,TGTGCCAGCAGCTTAAGTGGGAGTGATGGCTACACCTTC,CASSLSGSDGYTF
TRBJ1-4,TRBD1,-,TRBV6-5,TGTGCCAGCAGCGGACAGGGTGGCGAAAAACTGTTTTTT,CASSGQGGEKLFF
TRBJ2-2,-,few,TRBV12-3/TRBV12-4,TGTGCCAGCAGTGCCGGACAGCTCGGGGAGCTGTTTTTT,CASSAGQLGELFF
TRBJ2-3,TRBD2,-,TRBV7-2,TGTGCCAGCAGCTATACTAGCGGGGTTAGCACAGATACGCAGTATTTT,CASSYTSGVSTDTQYF